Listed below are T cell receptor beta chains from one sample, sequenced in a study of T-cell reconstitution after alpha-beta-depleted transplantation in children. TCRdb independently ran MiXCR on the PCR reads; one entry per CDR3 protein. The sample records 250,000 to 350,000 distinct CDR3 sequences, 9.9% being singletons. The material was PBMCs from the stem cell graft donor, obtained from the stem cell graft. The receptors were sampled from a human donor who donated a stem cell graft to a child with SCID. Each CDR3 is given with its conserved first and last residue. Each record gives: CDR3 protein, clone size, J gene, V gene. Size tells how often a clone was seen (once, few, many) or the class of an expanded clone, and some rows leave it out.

cdr3_aa: CASSYARDRVISGDTQYF
clone_size: many
j_call: TRBJ2-3
v_call: TRBV6-5

cdr3_aa: CASSPRSGGQDTQYF
clone_size: few
j_call: TRBJ2-3
v_call: TRBV3-1

cdr3_aa: CASQRGGIGTGELFF
clone_size: -
j_call: TRBJ2-2
v_call: TRBV6-2/TRBV6-3

cdr3_aa: CASSPRYF
clone_size: -
j_call: TRBJ1-5
v_call: TRBV4-1

cdr3_aa: CASSEGESTEAFF
clone_size: -
j_call: TRBJ1-1
v_call: TRBV6-1

cdr3_aa: CSAAHEKLFF
clone_size: -
j_call: TRBJ1-4
v_call: TRBV20-1

cdr3_aa: CSALGDKNEKLFF
clone_size: few
j_call: TRBJ1-4
v_call: TRBV20-1

cdr3_aa: CSAQSQGYNEQFF
clone_size: many
j_call: TRBJ2-1
v_call: TRBV20-1

cdr3_aa: CASSGSRQATGELFF
clone_size: few
j_call: TRBJ2-2
v_call: TRBV5-1

cdr3_aa: CASSRGQGHTGELFF
clone_size: once
j_call: TRBJ2-2
v_call: TRBV7-9

cdr3_aa: CSVEGPLAGKGNEQFF
clone_size: many
j_call: TRBJ2-1
v_call: TRBV29-1

cdr3_aa: CSAINRDRANYGYTF
clone_size: -
j_call: TRBJ1-2
v_call: TRBV20-1

cdr3_aa: CASSFSGAYNEQFF
clone_size: few
j_call: TRBJ2-1
v_call: TRBV6-5

cdr3_aa: CASSGLGGRNYNEQFF
clone_size: -
j_call: TRBJ2-1
v_call: TRBV4-2

cdr3_aa: CASSRTGDSNQPQHF
clone_size: many
j_call: TRBJ1-5
v_call: TRBV5-6

cdr3_aa: CASEGNEKLFF
clone_size: many
j_call: TRBJ1-4
v_call: TRBV2